This TCR beta chain was found in a study of memory CD4+ T cells and cytomegalovirus serostatus. Germline CDR1 reads MNHEY; CDR2 reads SVGAGI. The CDR3 totals 14 residues. Trimming removed 2 bases at V and 7 bases at J, with 12 bases between. The data were produced by immunoSEQ multiplex PCR, yet TCRdb's version contains in-frame clones alone and is incomplete. In the table there are over 65,000 clones, 75% to 90% of which are singletons. The sort gate was single viable CD3+CD4+CD8-CD45RO+ cells for memory CD4+ T cells. Total CD4+ T cells were enriched by CD4 positive selection. The source of this sequence is an adult in good health and CMV-seronegative. Material for sequencing was memory CD4+ T cells from blood. The rearrangement joins TRBV6-5 to TRBJ2-1; tentatively, D is TRBD2 (6 bases). The CDR3 region has the DNA TGTGCCAGCAGTTACGATCCGGGGAGGAATGAGCAGTTCTTC. The encoded protein is CASSYDPGRNEQFF.